The clone carrying this T cell receptor beta chain was recorded a few times. Its cognate antigen is unknown. This sample is part of a study of T cell repertoires in cytomegalovirus infection. Study-wide background: Shared public TCR beta signatures pointed to both CMV infection and a matching HLA type.

Points from the study as a whole: Dominating the ex vivo response were TCR beta clonotypes that were CMV-specific and HLA-C-restricted.

TCRdb ran MiXCR on the reads and lists one entry per CDR3 protein. This sample has about 830,000 distinct CDR3 sequences, with approximately 32% found just once. The length of the CDR3 is 14 residues. Trimming removed 1 base at V and 0 bases at J, with 4 bases between. Germline values: CDR1 SEHNR, CDR2 FQNEAQ (reference sequence). This material consisted of cultured CD8+ T cells from PBMCs, taken from culture after CMV antigen stimulation. The receptor comes from a human donor in good health (CMV status not recorded). Some clones in this sample may be carry-over from other donors' samples. This rearrangement joins TRBV7-9 to TRBJ1-5; D uncertain. CDR3 DNA sequence: TGTGCCAGCAGCTTAGTCAATAGCAATCAGCCCCAGCATTTT. This gives the protein CASSLVNSNQPQHF.